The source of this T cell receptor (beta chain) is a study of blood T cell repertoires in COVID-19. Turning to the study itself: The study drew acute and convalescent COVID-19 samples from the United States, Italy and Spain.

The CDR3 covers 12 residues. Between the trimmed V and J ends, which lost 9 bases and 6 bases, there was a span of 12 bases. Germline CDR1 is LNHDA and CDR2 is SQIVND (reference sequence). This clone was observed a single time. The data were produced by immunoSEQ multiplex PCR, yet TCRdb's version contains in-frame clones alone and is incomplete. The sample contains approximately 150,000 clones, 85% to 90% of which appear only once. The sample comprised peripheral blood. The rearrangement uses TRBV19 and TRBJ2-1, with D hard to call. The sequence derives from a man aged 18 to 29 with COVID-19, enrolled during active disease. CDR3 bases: TGTGCCAGCGAGGTGACCCCCAATGAGCAGTTCTTC. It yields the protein CASEVTPNEQFF.